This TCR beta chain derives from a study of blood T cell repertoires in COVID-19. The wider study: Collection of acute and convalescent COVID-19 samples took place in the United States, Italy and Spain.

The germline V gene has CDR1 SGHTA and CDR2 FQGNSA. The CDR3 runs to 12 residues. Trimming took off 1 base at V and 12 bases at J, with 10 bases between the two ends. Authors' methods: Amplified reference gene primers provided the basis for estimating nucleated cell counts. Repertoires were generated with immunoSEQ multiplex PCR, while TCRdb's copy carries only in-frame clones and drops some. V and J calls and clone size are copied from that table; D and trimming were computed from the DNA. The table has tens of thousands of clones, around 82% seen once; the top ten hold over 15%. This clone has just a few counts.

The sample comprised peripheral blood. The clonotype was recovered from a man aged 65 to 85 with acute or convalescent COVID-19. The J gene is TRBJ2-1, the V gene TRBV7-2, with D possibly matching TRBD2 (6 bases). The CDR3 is CASSLGGLGQFF. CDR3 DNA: TGTGCCAGCAGCTTAGGGGGACTCGGGCAGTTCTTC.